This T cell receptor (beta chain) was obtained from a study of spatial heterogeneity in lung cancer. Study summary: Unique TCR and UMI combinations averaged more than ten appearances each in raw reads.

A few counts support this clonotype. Trimming took off 8 bases at V and 0 bases at J, with 4 bases between the two ends. CDR1 SGHTA and CDR2 FQGTGA come from the germline V gene. The CDR3 consists of 12 residues. Stated time point: sample taken at primary tumor resection. Tumor, nontumor lung or frozen PBMC supplied whole RNA that was sequenced unsorted. Samples were obtained from more than 70 donors, all untreated early-stage non-small cell lung cancer patients. A unique molecular identifier was attached to every TCR cDNA molecule. TCRdb processed the 5' RACE reads anew with MiXCR; each CDR3 protein has one entry. The sample has 25,000 or so distinct CDR3 sequences; roughly 8.4% are singletons.

This receptor was obtained from a female donor with early-stage non-small cell lung cancer. This chain connects TRBV7-3 to TRBJ2-2; unclear D gene. Source: PBMCs, taken at surgery. The CDR3 sequence: CASGTNTGELFF. DNA of the CDR3: TGTGCCAGCGGCACGAACACCGGGGAGCTGTTTTTT.